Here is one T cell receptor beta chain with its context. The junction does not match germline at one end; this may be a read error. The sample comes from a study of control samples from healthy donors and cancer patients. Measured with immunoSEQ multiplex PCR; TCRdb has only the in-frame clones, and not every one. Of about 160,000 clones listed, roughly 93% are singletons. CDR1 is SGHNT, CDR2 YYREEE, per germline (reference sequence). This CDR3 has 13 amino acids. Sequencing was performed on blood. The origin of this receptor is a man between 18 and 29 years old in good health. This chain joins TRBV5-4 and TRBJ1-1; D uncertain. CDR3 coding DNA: TGTGCCAGCAGCTCAGTGTTGAACATTGAAGCTTTCTTT. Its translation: CASSSVLNIEAFF.